The next 28 T cell receptor beta chains were all read from a single sample in a study of T-cell reconstitution after alpha-beta-depleted transplantation in children. Unique molecular identifiers were built into the TCRbeta library. TCRdb ran MiXCR on the PCR reads and lists one entry per CDR3 protein. The sample lists about 420,000 distinct CDR3 sequences, roughly a tenth occurring once. The sequencing here drew on PBMCs from the stem cell graft donor, taken from the stem cell graft. The receptors derive from a human donor who donated a stem cell graft to a child with acute myeloid leukemia.

The chain joins TRBV20-1 to TRBJ1-5; D may be TRBD1 (5 bases). The CDR3 is 12 amino acids. V was cut by 2 bases and J by 12 bases, with 14 bases left in between. In germline, CDR1 is DFQATT, CDR2 SNEGSKA (reference sequence). The CDR3 DNA sequence: TGCAGTGCTAGACAGGGCGGTTCGCTCCAGCATTTT. This codes for CSARQGGSLQHF.

The rearrangement uses TRBV4-1 and TRBJ1-5; tentative D call: TRBD1 (5 bases). Per the germline V gene, CDR1 is MGHRA and CDR2 is YSYEKL. There are 17 residues in the CDR3. V gave up 0 bases and J gave up 6 bases, with 18 bases separating them. The DNA of the CDR3 is TGCGCCAGCAGCCAAGAATGGCTAGGGGCGCTCCCTCAGCCCCAGCATTTT. Protein: CASSQEWLGALPQPQHF.

This clonotype has just a few counts. This rearrangement joins TRBV12-3 or TRBV12-4 to TRBJ2-5, with 8 bases identical to TRBD2. V shed 6 bases, J shed 1 base, and the junction held 7 bases outside the gene matches. This CDR3 comprises 15 residues. CDR3 nucleotide sequence: TGTGCCAGCAGCCCGCCGGGACTAGTCCAAGAGACCCAGTACTTC. Encoded protein: CASSPPGLVQETQYF.

The table lists this clonotype with many counts. The chain recombines TRBV4-3 with TRBJ2-1; 13 bases map to TRBD2. CDR1 and CDR2 from the germline V gene are LGHNA and YSLEER. V shed 0 bases and J 15 bases; nucleotides not matched to a gene: 5. This CDR3 contains 14 residues. The CDR3 bases are TGCGCCAGCAGCCAAGACGGACTAGCGGGAGTCTTGTTCTTC. Encoded protein: CASSQDGLAGVLFF.

Many counts were recorded for this clonotype. The J gene is TRBJ2-1, the V gene TRBV20-1; maybe TRBD2 (6 bases). The CDR3 has 20 amino acids. The V end lost 3 bases, the J end lost 6 bases, and 33 bases lay between the germline ends. Looked up from germline, CDR1 is DFQATT and CDR2 is SNEGSKA (reference sequence). This CDR3 reads CSASVPPGWDSRTLSNEQFF. Here the CDR3 DNA reads TGCAGTGCTAGTGTACCGCCGGGGTGGGACTCCCGGACCTTAAGCAATGAGCAGTTCTTC.

This clonotype appeared many times. This sequence joins TRBV20-1 and TRBJ1-4; D is unclear. Trimming cost V 6 bases and J 8 bases, with 13 bases left between them. This CDR3 is built from 12 residues. In germline, CDR1 is DFQATT, CDR2 SNEGSKA (reference sequence). The CDR3 nucleotides read TGCAGTGCCTCAGAGGGCGAAGAAAAACTGTTTTTT. It codes for CSASEGEEKLFF.

This clonotype has only a few counts. The chain employs TRBV7-2 and TRBJ2-5, with 10 nucleotides matching TRBD2. The CDR3 spans 16 residues. Germline V gives CDR1 SGHTA, CDR2 FQGNSA. V lost 1 base, J lost 2 bases, and 4 bases stayed unmatched. The CDR3 loop is CASSLVASGGQETQYF. The CDR3 DNA reads as TGTGCCAGCAGCTTAGTGGCTAGCGGGGGACAAGAGACCCAGTACTTC.

The V gene is TRBV27, the J gene TRBJ1-4; TRBD1 matches 9 bases. V shed 5 bases and J 7 bases; nucleotides not matched to a gene: 8. CDR1 and CDR2 (germline): MNHEY, SMNVEV (reference sequence). This CDR3 comprises 15 residues. CDR3 protein: CASSVTGGASEKLFF. DNA for the CDR3: TGTGCCAGCAGTGTAACAGGGGGCGCGAGTGAAAAACTGTTTTTT.

The rearrangement uses TRBV6-5 and TRBJ1-4, with D perhaps TRBD1 (5 bases). The germline V and J ends were trimmed by 0 bases and 7 bases, with 9 bases remaining between them. Germline-derived CDR1 and CDR2 are MNHEY and SVGAGI. CDR3 length: 14 residues. As DNA, the CDR3 is TGTGCCAGCAGTTACTCGTTGGGGGTTGAAAAACTGTTTTTT. This codes for CASSYSLGVEKLFF.

This clonotype came up many times. The rearrangement joins TRBV29-1 to TRBJ2-7, with D hard to call. Germline CDR1 reads SQVTM; CDR2 reads ANQGSEA. The V and J ends lost 5 bases and 4 bases respectively, with 6 bases between them. The CDR3 extends over 10 amino acids. The CDR3 region has the DNA TGCAGCGTTCGAGAATACGAGCAGTACTTC. Translating gives CSVREYEQYF.

The V and J genes are TRBV5-1 and TRBJ1-3, with TRBD1 matching 7 bases. Germline V gene lookup returns CDR1 SGHRS and CDR2 YFSETQ. Germline trimming cut 3 bases from V and 4 bases from J; bases unmatched to any gene: 19. This CDR3 contains 19 residues. The CDR3 DNA sequence: TGCGCCAGCAGCTCTGGAAGGGTTCCCGGGACAGCGTCGGGAAACACCATATATTTT. This codes for CASSSGRVPGTASGNTIYF.

In its sample, this clonotype was seen a few times. The V call is TRBV29-1, the J call TRBJ2-1; D possibly corresponds to TRBD2 (7 bases). Germline loops: CDR1 SQVTM, CDR2 ANQGSEA. There are 15 residues in the CDR3. Trimming removed 7 bases at V and 6 bases at J, with 22 bases between. CDR3 sequence reads: CSAQRRGRGSNEQFF. CDR3 DNA: TGCAGCGCCCAGCGGCGGGGGCGAGGGAGCAATGAGCAGTTCTTC.

J is TRBJ2-3 and V is TRBV4-3, with TRBD2 identical over 10 bases. The germline V gene encodes CDR1 LGHNA and CDR2 YSLEER. The V segment lost 1 base and the J segment 5 bases; nucleotides outside the gene matches: 6. This CDR3 is 16 amino acids long. CDR3 region: CASSQAVAGGGDTQYF. The CDR3 coding sequence is TGCGCCAGCAGCCAAGCGGTAGCGGGAGGAGGAGATACGCAGTATTTT.

J is TRBJ1-6 and V is TRBV6-1; D uncertain. There are 17 residues in the CDR3. Per the germline V gene, CDR1 is MNHNS and CDR2 is SASEGT. Trimming shortened V by 5 bases and J by 7 bases, and 21 bases separated the two germline ends. CDR3 residues: CASSQTFGRRINSPLHF. DNA for the CDR3: TGTGCCAGCAGTCAAACATTCGGACGACGGATCAATTCACCCCTCCACTTT.

This clonotype was found many times. The chain combines TRBV11-2 with TRBJ2-4; maybe TRBD1 (5 bases). The V gene's germline CDR1 is SGHAT and CDR2 FQNNGV. The CDR3 length is 13 residues. V was trimmed by 4 bases and J by 10 bases, leaving 14 bases between them. CDR3 residues: CASSWGRLGIQYF. Written as DNA, the CDR3 is TGTGCCAGCAGCTGGGGCAGGCTTGGGATTCAGTACTTC.

The table lists this clonotype with many counts. V usage is TRBV5-1 and J usage is TRBJ1-2; D is ambiguous. Trimming took 0 bases from V and 8 from J, leaving 11 bases between them. This CDR3 contains 13 residues. Germline values: CDR1 SGHRS, CDR2 YFSETQ. The CDR3 spells CASSLASSGGYTF. CDR3 bases: TGCGCCAGCAGCTTGGCTTCCTCTGGGGGCTACACCTTC.

The chain combines TRBV20-1 with TRBJ2-5, with D perhaps matching TRBD2 (5 bases). The V gene's germline CDR1 is DFQATT and CDR2 SNEGSKA (reference sequence). The germline V and J ends were trimmed by 6 bases and 4 bases, with 21 bases remaining between them. The CDR3 spans 15 residues. The CDR3 region is CSASGPLGVGETQYF. In DNA, the CDR3 is TGCAGTGCCTCCGGCCCCCTGGGAGTAGGAGAGACCCAGTACTTC.

In this sample, this clonotype turned up a few times. The chain uses TRBV6-2 or TRBV6-3 and TRBJ1-5; 7 bases line up with TRBD1. The germline gives CDR1 MNHEY, CDR2 SVGEGT. CDR3 size: 15 residues. V dropped 0 bases and J dropped 3; count of bases not matched to a gene: 2. Here the CDR3 DNA reads TGTGCCAGCAGTTACTCAGACAGGGCCAATCAGCCCCAGCATTTT. As protein: CASSYSDRANQPQHF.

This clonotype was counted only a few times. J is TRBJ2-7 and V is TRBV6-1; D is perhaps TRBD1 (6 bases). The germline CDR1 and CDR2 sequences are MNHNS and SASEGT. The CDR3 has 15 residues. V lost 6 bases to trimming and J lost 2 bases, with 17 bases between them. For the CDR3, the DNA is TGTGCCAGCAGCCCCGGGACAATTGGACCCTACGAGCAGTACTTC. This translates into CASSPGTIGPYEQYF.

This clonotype showed up just a few times. J is TRBJ2-1 and V is TRBV6-2 or TRBV6-3; tentative D call: TRBD1 (6 bases). V lost 6 bases, J lost 4 bases, and 16 bases lay in between. Germline V CDR1 and CDR2: MNHEY, SVGEGT. This CDR3 contains 15 residues. The CDR3 protein is CASSAGVTGYNEQFF. The CDR3 DNA reads as TGTGCCAGCAGCGCAGGAGTGACAGGATACAATGAGCAGTTCTTC.

The chain links TRBV11-2 to TRBJ2-1; TRBD1 aligns across 8 bases. The trim removed 4 bases at V and 11 bases at J, leaving 7 bases unmatched. CDR3 length equals 13 residues. Germline CDR1 is SGHAT and CDR2 is FQNNGV. CDR3 amino acids: CASSYSTGDKQFF. The CDR3 DNA follows: TGTGCCAGCAGCTATTCGACAGGGGATAAGCAGTTCTTC. Full variable domain (outside the CDR3, taken from reference TRBV11-2 and TRBJ2-1): EAGVAQSPRYKIIEKRQSVAFWCNPISGHATLYWYQQILGQGPKLLIQFQNNGVVDDSQLPKDRFSAERLKGVDSTLKIQPAKLEDSAVYLCASSYSTGDKQFFGPGTRLTVL.

The chain has TRBV12-3 or TRBV12-4 and TRBJ2-2, with a tentative D call TRBD2 (7 bases). This CDR3 region has 14 residues. Trimming took 1 base from V and 6 from J, leaving 9 bases between them. This CDR3 is CASSLGGGPGELFF. CDR3 sequence (DNA): TGTGCCAGCAGTTTAGGGGGGGGGCCCGGGGAGCTGTTTTTT.

This clonotype was seen only a few times. The chain links TRBV12-3 or TRBV12-4 to TRBJ2-2; a weak D match, TRBD2 (5 bases). The CDR3 has 16 amino acids. The V end lost 7 bases, the J end lost 2 bases, and 17 bases lay between the germline ends. The CDR3 protein is CASTPDEGLNTGELFF. The CDR3 bases are TGTGCCAGCACCCCCGACGAAGGACTCAACACCGGGGAGCTGTTTTTT.

This clonotype was picked up many times. The chain links TRBV2 to TRBJ1-1; 7 nucleotides align to TRBD1. Germline CDR1 is SNHLY and CDR2 is FYNNEI. The junction had 9 bases not matched to a gene; V was cut back by 4 bases and J by 1 base. The CDR3 extends over 16 amino acids. DNA for the CDR3: TGTGCCAGCAGTGCCCAGTCGACAGGGTCGAACACTGAAGCTTTCTTT. Protein product: CASSAQSTGSNTEAFF.

The gene calls are TRBV7-6 and TRBJ2-3; TRBD2 agrees at 9 bases. Germline assignment: CDR1 SGHVS and CDR2 FNYEAQ. J lost 0 bases, V lost 5 bases, and 21 bases had no gene match. This CDR3 has 21 residues. CDR3 protein: CASSQLPGLATRARSTDTQYF. The CDR3, as DNA: TGTGCCAGCAGCCAACTACCGGGACTAGCAACCCGGGCAAGAAGCACAGATACGCAGTATTTT.

This clonotype was detected only a few times. J is TRBJ1-5 and V is TRBV29-1; 8 nucleotides match TRBD1. The CDR3 sequence is 13 residues long. The junction had 6 bases not matched to a gene; V was cut back by 7 bases and J by 4 bases. Per germline, CDR1 SQVTM and CDR2 ANQGSEA. The CDR3 loop is CSATGGGNQPQHF. The CDR3 coding sequence is TGCAGCGCCACAGGGGGGGGAAATCAGCCCCAGCATTTT.

V is TRBV11-2 and J is TRBJ1-6; D uncertain. The CDR3 loop spans 14 amino acids. The germline gives CDR1 SGHAT, CDR2 FQNNGV. Trimming took 4 bases from V and 5 from J, leaving 9 bases between them. The CDR3 reads CASSSRLHNSPLHF. The CDR3 coding sequence is TGTGCCAGCAGCTCACGACTACATAATTCACCCCTCCACTTT. Filled out from reference TRBV11-2 and TRBJ1-6, the complete variable domain reads EAGVAQSPRYKIIEKRQSVAFWCNPISGHATLYWYQQILGQGPKLLIQFQNNGVVDDSQLPKDRFSAERLKGVDSTLKIQPAKLEDSAVYLCASSSRLHNSPLHFGNGTRLTVT.

This clonotype was counted between two and nine times. This rearrangement joins TRBV5-1 to TRBJ2-4; TRBD1 agrees at 7 bases. V lost 4 bases and J lost 8; bases outside the gene matches: 21. The germline V gene encodes CDR1 SGHRS and CDR2 YFSETQ. CDR3 length: 18 residues. CDR3 DNA: TGCGCCAGCAGCCCATTCGGCCGGGCCTCAGGGGGTAGGGACATTCAGTACTTC. It is translated as CASSPFGRASGGRDIQYF.